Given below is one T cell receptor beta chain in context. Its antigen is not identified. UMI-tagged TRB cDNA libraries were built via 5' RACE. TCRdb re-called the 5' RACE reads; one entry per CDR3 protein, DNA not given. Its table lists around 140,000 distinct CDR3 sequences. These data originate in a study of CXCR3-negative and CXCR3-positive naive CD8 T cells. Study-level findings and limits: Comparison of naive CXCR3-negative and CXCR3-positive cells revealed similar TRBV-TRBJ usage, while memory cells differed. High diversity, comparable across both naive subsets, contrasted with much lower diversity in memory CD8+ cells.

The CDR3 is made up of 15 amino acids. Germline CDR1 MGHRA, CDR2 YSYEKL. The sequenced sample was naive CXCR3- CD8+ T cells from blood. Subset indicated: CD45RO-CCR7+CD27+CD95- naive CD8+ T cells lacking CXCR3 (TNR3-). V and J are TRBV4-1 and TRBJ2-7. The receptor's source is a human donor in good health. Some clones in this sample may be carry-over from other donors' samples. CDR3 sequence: CASSQEEFGSYEQYF.